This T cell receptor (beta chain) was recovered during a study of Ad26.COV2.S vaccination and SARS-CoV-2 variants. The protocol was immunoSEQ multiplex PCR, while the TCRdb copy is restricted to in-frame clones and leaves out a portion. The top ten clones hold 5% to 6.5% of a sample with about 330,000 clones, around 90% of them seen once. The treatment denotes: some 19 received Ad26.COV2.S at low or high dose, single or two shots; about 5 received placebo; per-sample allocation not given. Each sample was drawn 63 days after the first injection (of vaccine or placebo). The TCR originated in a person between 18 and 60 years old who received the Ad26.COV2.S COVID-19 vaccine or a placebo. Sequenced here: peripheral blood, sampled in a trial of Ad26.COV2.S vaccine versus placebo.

For the CDR3, the DNA is TGTGCCAGCAGCCATAGGCAGGGGGATAGGGGCTACACCTTC. It is translated as CASSHRQGDRGYTF. The V call is TRBV5-4, the J call TRBJ1-2; TRBD1 matches at 7 bases. V lost 4 bases and J lost 8; bases outside the gene matches: 11. Germline V CDR1 and CDR2: SGHNT, YYREEE (reference sequence). The CDR3 length is 14 residues.